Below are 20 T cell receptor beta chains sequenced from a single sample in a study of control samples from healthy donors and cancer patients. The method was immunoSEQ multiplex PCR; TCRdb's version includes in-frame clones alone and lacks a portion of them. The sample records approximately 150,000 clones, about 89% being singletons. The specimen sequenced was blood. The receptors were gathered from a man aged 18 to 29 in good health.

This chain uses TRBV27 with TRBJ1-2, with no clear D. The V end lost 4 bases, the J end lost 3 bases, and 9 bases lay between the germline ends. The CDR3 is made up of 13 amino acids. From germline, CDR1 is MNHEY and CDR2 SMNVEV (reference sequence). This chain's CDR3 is CASSSADDYGYTF. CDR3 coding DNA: TGTGCCAGCAGTTCGGCAGACGACTATGGCTACACCTTC.

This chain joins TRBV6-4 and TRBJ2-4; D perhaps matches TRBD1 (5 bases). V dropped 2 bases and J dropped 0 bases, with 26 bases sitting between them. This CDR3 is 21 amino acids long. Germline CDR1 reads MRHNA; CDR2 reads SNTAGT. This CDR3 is CASSDVGTRDSYFLAKNIQYF. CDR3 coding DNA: TGTGCCAGCAGTGACGTCGGAACCAGGGATTCTTATTTTCTAGCCAAAAACATTCAGTACTTC.

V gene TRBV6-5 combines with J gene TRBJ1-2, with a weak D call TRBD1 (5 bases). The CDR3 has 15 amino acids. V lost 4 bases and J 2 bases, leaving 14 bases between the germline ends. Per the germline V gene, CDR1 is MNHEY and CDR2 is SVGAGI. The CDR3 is CASSSFGWGNYGYTF. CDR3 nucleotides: TGTGCCAGCAGTTCCTTCGGATGGGGGAACTATGGCTACACCTTC.

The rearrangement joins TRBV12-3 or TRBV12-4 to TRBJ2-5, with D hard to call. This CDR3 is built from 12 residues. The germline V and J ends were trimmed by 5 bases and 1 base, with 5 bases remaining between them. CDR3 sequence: CASSAAQETQYF. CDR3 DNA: TGTGCCAGCAGTGCGGCCCAAGAGACCCAGTACTTC.

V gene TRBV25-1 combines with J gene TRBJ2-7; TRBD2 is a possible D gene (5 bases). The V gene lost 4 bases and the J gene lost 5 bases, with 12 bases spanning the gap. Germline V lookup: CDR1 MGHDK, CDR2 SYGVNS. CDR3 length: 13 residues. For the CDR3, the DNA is TGTGCCAGCAGTGTTGCGGGTTTCGACGAGCAGTACTTC. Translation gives CASSVAGFDEQYF.

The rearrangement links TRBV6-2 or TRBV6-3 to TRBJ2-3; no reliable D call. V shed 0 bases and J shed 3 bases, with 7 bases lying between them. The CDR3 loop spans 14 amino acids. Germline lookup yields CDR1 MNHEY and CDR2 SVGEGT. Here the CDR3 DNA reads TGTGCCAGCAGTTACTCGACGAGTACAGATACGCAGTATTTT. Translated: CASSYSTSTDTQYF.

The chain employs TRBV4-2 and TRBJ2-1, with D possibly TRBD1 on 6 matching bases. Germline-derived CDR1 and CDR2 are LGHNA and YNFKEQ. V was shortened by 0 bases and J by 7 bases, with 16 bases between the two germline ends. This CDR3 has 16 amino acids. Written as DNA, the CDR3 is TGTGCCAGCAGCCAAGATTCATGGGCAGGGGTAAATGAGCAGTTCTTC. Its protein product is CASSQDSWAGVNEQFF.

DNA of the CDR3: TGTGCCAGCAGCTTAGGGGGACAGTTAGTCTATGGCTACACCTTC. Translation gives CASSLGGQLVYGYTF. The chain couples TRBV7-9 to TRBJ1-2; TRBD1 matches at 7 bases. CDR1 is SEHNR, CDR2 FQNEAQ, per germline (reference sequence). This CDR3 region has 15 residues. V gave up 1 base and J gave up 4 bases; unmatched junction bases: 6.

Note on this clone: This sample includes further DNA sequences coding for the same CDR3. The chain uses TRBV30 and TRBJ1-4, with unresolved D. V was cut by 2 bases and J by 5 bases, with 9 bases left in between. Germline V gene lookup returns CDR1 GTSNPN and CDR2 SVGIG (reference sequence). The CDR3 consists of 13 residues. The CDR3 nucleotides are TGTGCCTGGAGTAAAGGAACAAATGAAAAACTGTTTTTT. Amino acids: CAWSKGTNEKLFF.

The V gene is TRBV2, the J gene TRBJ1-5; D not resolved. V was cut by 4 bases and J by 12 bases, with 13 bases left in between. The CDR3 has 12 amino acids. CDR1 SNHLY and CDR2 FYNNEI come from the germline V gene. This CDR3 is CASSAGQSDQHF. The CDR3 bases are TGTGCCAGCAGTGCCGGGCAGTCGGACCAGCATTTT. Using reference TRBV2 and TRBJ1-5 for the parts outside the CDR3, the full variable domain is EPEVTQTPSHQVTQMGQEVILRCVPISNHLYFYWYRQILGQKVEFLVSFYNNEISEKSEIFDDQFSVERPDGSNFTLKIRSTKLEDSAMYFCASSAGQSDQHFGDGTRLSIL.

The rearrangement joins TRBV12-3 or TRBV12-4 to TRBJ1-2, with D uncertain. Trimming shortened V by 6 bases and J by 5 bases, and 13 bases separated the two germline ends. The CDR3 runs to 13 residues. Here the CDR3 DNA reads TGTGCCAGCAGATACGCTCTAGGGTATGGCTACACCTTC. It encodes CASRYALGYGYTF.

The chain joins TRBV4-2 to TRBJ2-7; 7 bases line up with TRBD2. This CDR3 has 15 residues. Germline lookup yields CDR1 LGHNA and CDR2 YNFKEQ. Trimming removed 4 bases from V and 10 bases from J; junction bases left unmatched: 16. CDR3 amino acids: CASSPNLGGGLHQYF. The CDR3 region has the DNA TGTGCCAGCAGCCCCAATCTGGGGGGGGGACTTCACCAGTACTTC.

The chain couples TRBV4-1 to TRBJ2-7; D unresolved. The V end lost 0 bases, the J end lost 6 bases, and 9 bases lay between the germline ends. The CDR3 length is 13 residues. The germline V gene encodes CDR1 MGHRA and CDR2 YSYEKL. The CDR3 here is CASSQEVSGEQYF. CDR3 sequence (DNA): TGCGCCAGCAGCCAAGAAGTATCGGGCGAGCAGTACTTC.

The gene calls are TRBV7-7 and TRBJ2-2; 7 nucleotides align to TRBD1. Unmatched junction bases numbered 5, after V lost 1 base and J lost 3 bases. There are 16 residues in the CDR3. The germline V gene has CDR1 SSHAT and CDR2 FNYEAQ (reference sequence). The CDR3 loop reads CASSLEDRAHTGELFF. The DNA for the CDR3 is TGTGCCAGCAGCTTAGAAGACAGGGCGCACACCGGGGAGCTGTTTTTT.

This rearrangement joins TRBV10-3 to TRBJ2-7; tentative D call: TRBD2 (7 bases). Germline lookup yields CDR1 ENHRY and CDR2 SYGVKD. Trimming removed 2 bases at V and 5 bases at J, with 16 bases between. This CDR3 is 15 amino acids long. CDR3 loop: CAISEPQGGGDEQYF. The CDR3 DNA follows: TGTGCCATCAGTGAGCCCCAGGGAGGGGGAGACGAGCAGTACTTC.

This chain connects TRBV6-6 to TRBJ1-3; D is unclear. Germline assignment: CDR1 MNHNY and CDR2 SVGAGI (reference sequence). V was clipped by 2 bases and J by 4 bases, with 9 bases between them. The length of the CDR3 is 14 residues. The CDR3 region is CASSYEGVGNTIYF. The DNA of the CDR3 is TGTGCCAGCAGTTACGAGGGAGTGGGAAACACCATATATTTT.

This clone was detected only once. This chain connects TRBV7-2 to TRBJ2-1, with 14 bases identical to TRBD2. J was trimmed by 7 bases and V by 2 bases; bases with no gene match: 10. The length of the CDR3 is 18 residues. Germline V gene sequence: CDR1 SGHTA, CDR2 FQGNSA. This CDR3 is CASSLRLAGGPVGNEQFF. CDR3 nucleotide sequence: TGTGCCAGCAGCTTAAGACTAGCGGGGGGGCCGGTGGGGAATGAGCAGTTCTTC. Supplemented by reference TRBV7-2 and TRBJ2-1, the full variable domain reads GAGVSQSPSNKVTEKGKDVELRCDPISGHTALYWYRQSLGQGLEFLIYFQGNSAPDKSGLPSDRFSAERTGGSVSTLTIQRTQQEDSAVYLCASSLRLAGGPVGNEQFFGPGTRLTVL.

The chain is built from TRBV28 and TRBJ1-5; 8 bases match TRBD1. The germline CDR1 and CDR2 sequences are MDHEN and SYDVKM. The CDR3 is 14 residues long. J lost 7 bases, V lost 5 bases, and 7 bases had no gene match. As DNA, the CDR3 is TGTGCCAGCAGTCGGGACAGGACGCCACAGCCCCAGCATTTT. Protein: CASSRDRTPQPQHF.

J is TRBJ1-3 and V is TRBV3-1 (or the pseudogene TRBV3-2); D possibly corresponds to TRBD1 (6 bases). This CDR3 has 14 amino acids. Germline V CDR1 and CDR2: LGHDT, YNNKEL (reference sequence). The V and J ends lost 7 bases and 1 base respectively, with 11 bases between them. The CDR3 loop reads CASILQGSGNTIYF. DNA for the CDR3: TGTGCCAGCATTCTTCAGGGGTCTGGAAACACCATATATTTT.

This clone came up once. Written as DNA, the CDR3 is TGCGCCAGCAGCCAGAATTCCCAGGGGTTAGGCGGCTACACCTTC. Amino acid sequence: CASSQNSQGLGGYTF. This rearrangement joins TRBV4-3 to TRBJ1-2, with D perhaps TRBD1 (6 bases). The CDR3 spans 15 residues. Trimming pared 3 bases from V and 8 bases from J, leaving 19 bases between. Germline loops: CDR1 LGHNA, CDR2 YSLEER.